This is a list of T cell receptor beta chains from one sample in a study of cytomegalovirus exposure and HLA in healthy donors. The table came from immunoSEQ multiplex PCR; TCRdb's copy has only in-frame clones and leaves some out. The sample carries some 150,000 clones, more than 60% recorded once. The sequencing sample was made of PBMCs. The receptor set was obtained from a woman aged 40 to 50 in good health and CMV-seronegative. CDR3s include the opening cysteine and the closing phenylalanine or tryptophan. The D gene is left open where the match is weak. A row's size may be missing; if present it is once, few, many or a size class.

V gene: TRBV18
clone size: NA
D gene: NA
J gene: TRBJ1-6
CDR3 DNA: TGTGCCAGCTCACGTGACACTAGCTCCTATAATTCACCCCTCCACTTT
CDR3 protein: CASSRDTSSYNSPLHF

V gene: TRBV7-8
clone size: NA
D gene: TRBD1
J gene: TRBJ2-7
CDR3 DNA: TGTGCCAGCAGCCTAGGGGCAGGGGGCAACTACGAGCAGTACTTC
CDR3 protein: CASSLGAGGNYEQYF

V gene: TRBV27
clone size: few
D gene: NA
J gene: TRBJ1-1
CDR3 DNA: TGTGCCAGCAGTTTTTGGGGAGGCACTGAAGCTTTCTTT
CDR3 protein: CASSFWGGTEAFF

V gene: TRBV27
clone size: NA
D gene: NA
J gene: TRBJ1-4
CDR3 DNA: TGTGCCAGCAGGTCCTGGCGGGGCGGTGATGAAAAACTGTTTTTT
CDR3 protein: CASRSWRGGDEKLFF

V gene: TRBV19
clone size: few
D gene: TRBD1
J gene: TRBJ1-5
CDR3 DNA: TGTGCCAGTACCACAGGGGGAGGCAATCAGCCCCAGCATTTT
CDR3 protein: CASTTGGGNQPQHF

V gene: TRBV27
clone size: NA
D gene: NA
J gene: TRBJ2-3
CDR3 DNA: TGTGCCAGCAGCCCGTGGGGGGTCCCCACAGATACGCAGTATTTT
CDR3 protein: CASSPWGVPTDTQYF

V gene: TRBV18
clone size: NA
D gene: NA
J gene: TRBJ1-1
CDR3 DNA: TGTGCCAGCTCACCACGTGTTGGAGACCTGAACACTGAAGCTTTCTTT
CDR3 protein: CASSPRVGDLNTEAFF

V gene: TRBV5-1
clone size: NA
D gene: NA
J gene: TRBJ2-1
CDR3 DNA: TGCGCCAGCAGCTTGGCCAGGCTAGCGAACTACAATGAGCAGTTCTTC
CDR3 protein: CASSLARLANYNEQFF

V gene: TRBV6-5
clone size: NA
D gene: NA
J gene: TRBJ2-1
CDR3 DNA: TGTGCCAGCAGACGGGACTCCTACAATGAGCAGTTCTTC
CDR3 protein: CASRRDSYNEQFF

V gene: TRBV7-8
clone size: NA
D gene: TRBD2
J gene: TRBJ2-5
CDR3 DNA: TGTGCCAGCAGCTTAGTCGGCGGACTAGCGGGGTGGGAGACCCAGTACTTC
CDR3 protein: CASSLVGGLAGWETQYF

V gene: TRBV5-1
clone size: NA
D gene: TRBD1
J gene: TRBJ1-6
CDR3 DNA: TGCGCCAGCAGCTTGGGCCGGGACAGGGCGAATTTTGGTTCACCCCTCCACTTT
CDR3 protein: CASSLGRDRANFGSPLHF

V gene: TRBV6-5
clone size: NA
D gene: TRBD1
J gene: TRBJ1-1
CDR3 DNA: TGTGCCAGCAGTTACCCCAGGGACAGCTCGGAAGCTTTCTTT
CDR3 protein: CASSYPRDSSEAFF

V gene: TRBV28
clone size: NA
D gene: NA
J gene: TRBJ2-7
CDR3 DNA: TGTGCCAGCAGCGGGGGGCGGGGGCCTTCGGGGGAGCAGTACTTC
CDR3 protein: CASSGGRGPSGEQYF

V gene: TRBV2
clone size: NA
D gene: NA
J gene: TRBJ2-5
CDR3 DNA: TGTGCCAGCAGTGCGCGACCCGTCCCGAAAAACAGACCTGGGGAGACCCAGTACTTC
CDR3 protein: CASSARPVPKNRPGETQYF

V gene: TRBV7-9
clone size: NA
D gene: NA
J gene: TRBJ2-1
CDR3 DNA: TGTGCCAGCAGCTTAGCGCGGCTGGGTCGGGATGAGCAGTTCTTC
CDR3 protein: CASSLARLGRDEQFF

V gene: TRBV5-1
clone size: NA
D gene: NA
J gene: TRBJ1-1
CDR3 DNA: TGCGCCAGCAGCTTGCGTCGGCAGCCGGGCACTGAAGCTTTCTTT
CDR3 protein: CASSLRRQPGTEAFF

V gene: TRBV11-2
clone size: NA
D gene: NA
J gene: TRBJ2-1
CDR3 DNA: TGTGCCAGCAGCCGCAATGACTTGAATGAGCAGTTCTTC
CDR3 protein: CASSRNDLNEQFF

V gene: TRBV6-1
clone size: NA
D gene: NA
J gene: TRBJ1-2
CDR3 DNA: TGTGCCAGCAGTGAATACAGGTACTATGGCTACACCTTC
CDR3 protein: CASSEYRYYGYTF

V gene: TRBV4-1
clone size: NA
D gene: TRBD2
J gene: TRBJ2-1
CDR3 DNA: TGCGCCAGCAGCCAGGCCGGACTAGCTGAGCAGTTCTTC
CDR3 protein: CASSQAGLAEQFF

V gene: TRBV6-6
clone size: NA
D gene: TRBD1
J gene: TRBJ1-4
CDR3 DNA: TGTGCCAGCAGGAATCTCAGGGGGACCGGGGAAAAACTGTTTTTT
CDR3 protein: CASRNLRGTGEKLFF

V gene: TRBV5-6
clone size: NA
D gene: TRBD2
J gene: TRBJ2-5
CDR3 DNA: TGTGCCAGCAGTTTGGTGGTGCTAGCGGGCAGTAGAGAGACCCAGTACTTC
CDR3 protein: CASSLVVLAGSRETQYF

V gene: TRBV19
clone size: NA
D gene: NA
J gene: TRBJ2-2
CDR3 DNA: TGTGCCAGTAGTCCACACCGGACAGATCCGAACACCGGGGAGCTGTTTTTT
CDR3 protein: CASSPHRTDPNTGELFF

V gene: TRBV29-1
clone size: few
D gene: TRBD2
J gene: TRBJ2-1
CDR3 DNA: TGCAGCGTTCAAACGACTAGCGGGGCTTACAATGAGCAGTTCTTC
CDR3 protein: CSVQTTSGAYNEQFF

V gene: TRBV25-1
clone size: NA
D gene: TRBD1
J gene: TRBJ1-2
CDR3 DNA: TGTGCCAGCAGTGCCTCACATGGGGACGGGACAGGGTATCTCGCTCGGACCTTC
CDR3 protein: CASSASHGDGTGYLARTF

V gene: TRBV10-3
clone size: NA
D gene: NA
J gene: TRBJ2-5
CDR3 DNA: TGTGCCATCAGTGGACAGCTGGGAGAGACCCAGTACTTC
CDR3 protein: CAISGQLGETQYF

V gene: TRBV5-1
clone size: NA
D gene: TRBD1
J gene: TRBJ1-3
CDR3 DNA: TGCGCCAGCAGCTCTTCGACAGGGGGAAACACCATATATTTT
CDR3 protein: CASSSSTGGNTIYF

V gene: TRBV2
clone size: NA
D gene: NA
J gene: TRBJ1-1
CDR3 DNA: TGTGCCAGCAGTGAACGAGGGACTCTCACTGAAGCTTTCTTT
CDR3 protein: CASSERGTLTEAFF

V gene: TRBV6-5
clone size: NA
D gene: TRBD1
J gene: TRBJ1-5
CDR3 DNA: TGTGCCAGCAGCCGCCAGGGGGCTGATCAGCCCCAGCATTTT
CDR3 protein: CASSRQGADQPQHF

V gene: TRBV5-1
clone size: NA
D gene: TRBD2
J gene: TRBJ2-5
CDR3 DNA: TGCGCCAGCAGCTTGAGTCTAGCGGGAAGAGAGACCCAGTACTTC
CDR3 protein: CASSLSLAGRETQYF

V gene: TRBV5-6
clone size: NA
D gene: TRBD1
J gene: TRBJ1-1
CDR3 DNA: TGTGCCAGCAGCCGTCAGGGGGTCACTGAAGCTTTCTTT
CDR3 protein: CASSRQGVTEAFF

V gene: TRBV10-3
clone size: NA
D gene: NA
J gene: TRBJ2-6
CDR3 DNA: TGTGCCATCAGTGTAAGCGGGACAGGAGAGTCTGGGGCCAACGTCCTGACTTTC
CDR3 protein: CAISVSGTGESGANVLTF

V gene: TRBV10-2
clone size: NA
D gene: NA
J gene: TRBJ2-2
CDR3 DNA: TGCGCCAGCAGTGTGGGGCCCGGGGAGCTGTTTTTT
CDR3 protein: CASSVGPGELFF

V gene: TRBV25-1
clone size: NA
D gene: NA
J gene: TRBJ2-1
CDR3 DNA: TGTGCCAGCAGTGGGCAGATGGTTGGCAATGAGCAGTTCTTC
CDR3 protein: CASSGQMVGNEQFF

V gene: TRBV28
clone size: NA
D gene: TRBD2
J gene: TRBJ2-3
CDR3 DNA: TGTGCCAGCGGGGGTGCGGGAGATAGCACAGATACGCAGTATTTT
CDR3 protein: CASGGAGDSTDTQYF

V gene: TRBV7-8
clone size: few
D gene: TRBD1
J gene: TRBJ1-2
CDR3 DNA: TGTGCCAGCAACCCCTCAACGGGACAGGCAGGCTATGGCTACACCTTC
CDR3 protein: CASNPSTGQAGYGYTF

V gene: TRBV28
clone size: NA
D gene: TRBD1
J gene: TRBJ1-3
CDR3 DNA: TGTGCCAGCATTTCGCAGGGGGCCAACTCTGGAAACACCATATATTTT
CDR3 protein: CASISQGANSGNTIYF

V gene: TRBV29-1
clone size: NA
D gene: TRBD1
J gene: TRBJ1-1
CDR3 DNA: TGCAGCGCCAAGGGACAGCTTTACACTGAAGCCTTCTTT
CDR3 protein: CSAKGQLYTEAFF

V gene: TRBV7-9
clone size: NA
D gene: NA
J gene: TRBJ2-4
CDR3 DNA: TGTGCCAGCAGCTTAGTTGTCGGGGCGCGGGGCAAAAACATTCAGTACTTC
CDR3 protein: CASSLVVGARGKNIQYF

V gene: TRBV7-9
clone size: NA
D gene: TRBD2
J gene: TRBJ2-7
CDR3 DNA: TGTGCCAGCAGCTTCGGGACTAGCGGGAGTAACGAGCAGTACTTC
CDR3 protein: CASSFGTSGSNEQYF

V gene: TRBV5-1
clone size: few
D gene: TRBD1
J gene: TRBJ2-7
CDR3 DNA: TGCGCCAGCAGCTGGGGGCCTGGACAGGGGGACTACGAGCAGTACTTC
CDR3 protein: CASSWGPGQGDYEQYF

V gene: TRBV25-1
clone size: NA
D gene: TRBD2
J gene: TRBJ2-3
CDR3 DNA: TGTGCCAGCAGTGATCCTCTAGCGGGAGAGGGAACAGATACGCAGTATTTT
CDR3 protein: CASSDPLAGEGTDTQYF

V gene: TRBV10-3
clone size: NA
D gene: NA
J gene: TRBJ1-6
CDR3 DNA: TGTGCCATCAGTGCACGCTCGGTGGCCCTCCACTTT
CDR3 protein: CAISARSVALHF

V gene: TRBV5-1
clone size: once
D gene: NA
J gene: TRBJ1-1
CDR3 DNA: TGCGCCAGCAGCCCGGGGGTGCTGAACACTGAAGCTTTCTTT
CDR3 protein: CASSPGVLNTEAFF

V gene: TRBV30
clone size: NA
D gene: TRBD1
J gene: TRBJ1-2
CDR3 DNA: TGTGCCTTGAACGTCGGACAGGGCTTGGGCTACACCTTC
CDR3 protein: CALNVGQGLGYTF

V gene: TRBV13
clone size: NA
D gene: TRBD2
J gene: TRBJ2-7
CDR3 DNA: TGTGCCAGCAGCGTCGGGACTAGCGTCTCCTACGAGCAGTACTTC
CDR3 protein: CASSVGTSVSYEQYF

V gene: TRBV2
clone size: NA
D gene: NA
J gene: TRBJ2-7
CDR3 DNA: TGTGCCAGCAGGAAAACTGAGGGCGGGTACGAGCAGTACTTC
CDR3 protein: CASRKTEGGYEQYF

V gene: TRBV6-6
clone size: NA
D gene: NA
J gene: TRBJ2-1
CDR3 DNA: TGTGCCAGCAGTTATACTCCGGGGGTCAATGAGCAGTTCTTC
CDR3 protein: CASSYTPGVNEQFF

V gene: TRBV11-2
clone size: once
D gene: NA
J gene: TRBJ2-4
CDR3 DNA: TGTGCCAGCAGCTTAGGGGATGGCGGGGGCTTTTCCAAAAACATTCAGTACTTC
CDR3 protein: CASSLGDGGGFSKNIQYF

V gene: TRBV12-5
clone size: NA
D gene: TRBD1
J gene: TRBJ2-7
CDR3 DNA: TGTGCTAGTGGTTCCGATTCCGGGACAGGGGTCCACGAGCAGTACTTC
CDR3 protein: CASGSDSGTGVHEQYF

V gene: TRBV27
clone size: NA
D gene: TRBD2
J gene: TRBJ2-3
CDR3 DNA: TGTGCCAGCAGCCTCATGGGCGGGAGAACAGATACGCAGTATTTT
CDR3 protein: CASSLMGGRTDTQYF

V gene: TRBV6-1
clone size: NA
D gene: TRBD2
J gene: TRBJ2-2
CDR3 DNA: TGTGCCAGCAGGGGACTAGCGGGGGTGGTCGGGGAGCTGTTTTTT
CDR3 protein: CASRGLAGVVGELFF

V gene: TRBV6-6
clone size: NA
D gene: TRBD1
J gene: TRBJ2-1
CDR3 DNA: TGCGCCACCTCGCCGGGACAGGGGATCATTGGTCTTGAGCAGTTCTTC
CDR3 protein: CATSPGQGIIGLEQFF

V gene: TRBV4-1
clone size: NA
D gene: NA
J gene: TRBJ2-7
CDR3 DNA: TGCGCCAGCAGCCCGCTTAGCGGAAGACGGACCCTCCCTGACGAGCAGTACTTC
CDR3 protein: CASSPLSGRRTLPDEQYF

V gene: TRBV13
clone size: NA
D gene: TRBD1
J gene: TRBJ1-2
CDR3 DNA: TGTGCCAGCAGCTTACCCAGGGACAGGGAGCGCTATGGCTACACCTTC
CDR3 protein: CASSLPRDRERYGYTF

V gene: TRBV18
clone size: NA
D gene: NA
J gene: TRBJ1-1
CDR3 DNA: TGTGCCAGCTCACCGGGGGGTGAAGCTTTCTTT
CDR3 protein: CASSPGGEAFF

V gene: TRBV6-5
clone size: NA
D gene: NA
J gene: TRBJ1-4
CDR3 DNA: TGTGCCAGCAGTTACTCAGGGCGGGCTAATGAAAAACTGTTTTTT
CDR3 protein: CASSYSGRANEKLFF

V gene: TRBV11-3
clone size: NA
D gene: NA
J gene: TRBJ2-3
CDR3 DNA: TGTGCCAGCACGGGGACTGAGGGGAGCACAGATACGCAGTATTTT
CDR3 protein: CASTGTEGSTDTQYF